In its sample, the clone carrying this TCR beta chain was seen a few times. The data derive from a study of identical twins. The CDR3 is 12 residues long. Trimming pared 7 bases from V and 3 bases from J, leaving 12 bases between. The V gene's germline CDR1 is SQVTM and CDR2 ANQGSEA. From the 5' RACE reads, TCRdb called clonotypes with MiXCR, one entry per CDR3 protein. The sample holds about 520,000 distinct CDR3 sequences, 22% seen once. The same sample was also studied in work on T cells expressing NK-cell markers. According to that study: Six or seven donors had dominant NKG2C+ clonotypes that comprised about 1.0-7.5% of their CD8+ T cells. Dominance of the CD3+CD56-NKG2C+ fraction by these clonotypes also held in several donors.

The V call is TRBV29-1, the J call TRBJ2-5, with D perhaps TRBD1 or TRBD2 (5 bases each). Sample: CD4+ T cells sorted from blood. This clonotype was obtained from a woman aged 18-29 years in good health. The CDR3 spells CSAFQGEETQYF. The CDR3 DNA follows: TGCAGCGCTTTCCAGGGAGAAGAGACCCAGTACTTC.